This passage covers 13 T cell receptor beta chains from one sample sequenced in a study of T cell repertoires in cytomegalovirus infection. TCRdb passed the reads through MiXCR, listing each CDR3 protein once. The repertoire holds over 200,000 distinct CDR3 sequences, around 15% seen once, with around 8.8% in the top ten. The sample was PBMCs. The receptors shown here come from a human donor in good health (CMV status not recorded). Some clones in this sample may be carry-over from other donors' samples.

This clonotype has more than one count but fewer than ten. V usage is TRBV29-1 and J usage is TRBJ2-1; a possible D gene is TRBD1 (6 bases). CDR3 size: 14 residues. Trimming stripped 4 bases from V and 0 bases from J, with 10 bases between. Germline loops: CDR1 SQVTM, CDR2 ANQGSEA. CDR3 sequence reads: CSVVGAGSYNEQFF. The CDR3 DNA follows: TGCAGCGTTGTGGGGGCTGGCTCCTACAATGAGCAGTTCTTC.

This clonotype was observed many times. The CDR3 nucleotides read TGTGCCAGCAGCTTAGCAGGGGGCGCGAGTGGCTACACCTTC. It codes for CASSLAGGASGYTF. The J gene is TRBJ1-2, the V gene TRBV7-2; TRBD1 matches 7 bases. CDR1 is SGHTA and CDR2 is FQGNSA in the germline V gene. After removal of 0 bases from V and 7 bases from J, the junction contained 5 bases not matched to a gene. The CDR3 totals 14 residues.

This CDR3 is CASSVVAGAYNEQFF. The CDR3 DNA follows: TGTGCCAGCAGCGTAGTAGCGGGAGCCTACAATGAGCAGTTCTTC. V and J are TRBV9 and TRBJ2-1; 9 bases fit TRBD2. J was trimmed by 2 bases and V by 0 bases; bases with no gene match: 0. Germline lookup yields CDR1 SGDLS and CDR2 YYNGEE. The CDR3 runs to 15 residues.

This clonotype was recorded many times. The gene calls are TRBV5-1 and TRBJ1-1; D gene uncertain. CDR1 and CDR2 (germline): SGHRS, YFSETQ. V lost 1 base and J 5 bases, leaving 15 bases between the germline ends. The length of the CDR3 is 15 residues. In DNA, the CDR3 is TGCGCCAGCAGCTTGAGTGAAGGCCCCCGTACTGAAGCTTTCTTT. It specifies CASSLSEGPRTEAFF.

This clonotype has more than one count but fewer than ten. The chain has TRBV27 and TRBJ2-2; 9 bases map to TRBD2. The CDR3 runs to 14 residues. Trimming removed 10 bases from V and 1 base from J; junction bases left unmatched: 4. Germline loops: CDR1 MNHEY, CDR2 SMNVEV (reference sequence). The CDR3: CATYSGRNTGELFF. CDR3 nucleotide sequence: TGTGCCACCTATAGCGGGAGGAACACCGGGGAGCTGTTTTTT.

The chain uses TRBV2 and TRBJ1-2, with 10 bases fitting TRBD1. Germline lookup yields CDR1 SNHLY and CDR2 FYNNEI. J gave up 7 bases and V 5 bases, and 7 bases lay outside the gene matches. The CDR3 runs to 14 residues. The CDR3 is CASSPGTGAFGYTF. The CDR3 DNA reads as TGTGCCAGCAGTCCCGGGACAGGGGCGTTTGGCTACACCTTC.

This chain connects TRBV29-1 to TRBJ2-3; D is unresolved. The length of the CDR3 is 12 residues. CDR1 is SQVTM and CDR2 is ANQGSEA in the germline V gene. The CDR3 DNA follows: TGCAGTGTCCTGGCCCCCACAGATACGCAGTATTTT. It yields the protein CSVLAPTDTQYF.

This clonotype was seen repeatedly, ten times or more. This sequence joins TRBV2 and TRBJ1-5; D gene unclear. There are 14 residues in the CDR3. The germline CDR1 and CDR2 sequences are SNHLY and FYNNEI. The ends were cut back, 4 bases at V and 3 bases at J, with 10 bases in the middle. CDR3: CASSGAINNQPQHF. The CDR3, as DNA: TGTGCCAGCAGTGGGGCGATAAACAATCAGCCCCAGCATTTT.

The CDR3 sequence is CASTTGLDQPQHF. The DNA of the CDR3 is TGTGCATCTACGACAGGGTTGGATCAGCCCCAGCATTTT. V gene TRBV10-3 combines with J gene TRBJ1-5; TRBD1 agrees at 7 bases. Germline assignment: CDR1 ENHRY and CDR2 SYGVKD. The CDR3 has 13 residues.

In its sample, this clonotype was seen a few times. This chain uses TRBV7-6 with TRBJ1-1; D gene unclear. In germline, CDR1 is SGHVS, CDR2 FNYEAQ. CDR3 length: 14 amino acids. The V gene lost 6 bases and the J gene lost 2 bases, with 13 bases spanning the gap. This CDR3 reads CASRYTGVNTEAFF. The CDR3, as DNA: TGTGCCAGCAGGTACACCGGGGTCAACACTGAAGCTTTCTTT.

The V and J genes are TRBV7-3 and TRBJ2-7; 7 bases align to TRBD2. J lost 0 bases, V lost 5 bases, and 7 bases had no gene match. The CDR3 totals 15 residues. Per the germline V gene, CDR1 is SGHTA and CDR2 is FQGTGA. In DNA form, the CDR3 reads TGTGCCAGCAGCCTGTCCGGGACTACCTCCTACGAGCAGTACTTC. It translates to CASSLSGTTSYEQYF.

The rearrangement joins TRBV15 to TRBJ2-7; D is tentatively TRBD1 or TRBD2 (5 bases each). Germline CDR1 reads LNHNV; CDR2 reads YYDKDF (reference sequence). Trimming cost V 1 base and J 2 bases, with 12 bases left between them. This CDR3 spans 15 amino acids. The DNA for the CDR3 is TGTGCCACCAGCAGAGGAGAGGGGACGACCTACGAGCAGTACTTC. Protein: CATSRGEGTTYEQYF.

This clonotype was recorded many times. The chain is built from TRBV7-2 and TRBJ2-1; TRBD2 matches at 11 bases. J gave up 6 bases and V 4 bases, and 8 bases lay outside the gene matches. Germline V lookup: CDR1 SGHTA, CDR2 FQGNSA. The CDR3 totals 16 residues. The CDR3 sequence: CASSSNSGGASNEQFF. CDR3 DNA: TGTGCCAGCAGCTCAAATAGCGGGGGGGCGAGCAATGAGCAGTTCTTC.